Following are 11 T cell receptor beta chains from one sample sequenced in a study of tumor-infiltrating lymphocytes in localized non-small cell lung cancer. Profiled with immunoSEQ multiplex PCR; TCRdb holds only in-frame clones, not every one. The data show more than 8,500 clones, 65% to 85% seen once. Sequencing input: uninvolved lung tissue not adjacent to the tumor. The source is a human donor with non-small cell lung cancer.

V and J are TRBV5-1 and TRBJ2-7; 10 bases match TRBD2. The CDR3 runs to 17 residues. Germline V gene sequence: CDR1 SGHRS, CDR2 YFSETQ. Trimming took 3 bases from V and 4 from J; bases not matched to a gene: 13. CDR3 nucleotides: TGCGCCAGCAGCTCTGGCCGCGTAGCGGGGGGACTTTACGAGCAGTACTTC. It is translated as CASSSGRVAGGLYEQYF.

This chain connects TRBV6-1 to TRBJ2-3; the match to TRBD2 covers 10 bases. Germline CDR1 and CDR2: MNHNS and SASEGT. Trimming removed 4 bases from V and 4 bases from J; junction bases left unmatched: 8. CDR3 length: 16 amino acids. CDR3 sequence reads: CASSVASGGASDTQYF. The CDR3 nucleotides are TGTGCCAGCAGTGTCGCAAGCGGGGGGGCGTCAGATACGCAGTATTTT.

The rearrangement joins TRBV6-1 to TRBJ1-2; D remains unclear. The CDR3 covers 11 residues. Deletions cut 3 bases from V and 12 bases from J, with 11 bases between. Germline assignment: CDR1 MNHNS and CDR2 SASEGT. The CDR3 nucleotides read TGTGCCAGCAGTGACACATCGATGCACACCTTC. Amino acid sequence: CASSDTSMHTF.

The J gene is TRBJ1-1, the V gene TRBV5-1; 7 positions agree with TRBD1. CDR3 length equals 14 residues. V lost 4 bases and J lost 5; bases outside the gene matches: 8. CDR1 SGHRS and CDR2 YFSETQ come from the germline V gene. In nucleotides, the CDR3 is TGCGCCAGCAGCCCCCGACAGGGCAGGACTGAAGCTTTCTTT. Translation: CASSPRQGRTEAFF.

V and J are TRBV11-3 and TRBJ2-5; 8 bases are a match to TRBD2. Germline CDR1 and CDR2: SGHNT and YENEEA. V was pared by 5 bases and J by 5 bases, with 10 bases of the junction left unmatched. This CDR3 has 15 amino acids. The CDR3 DNA follows: TGTGCCAGCAGCGATTACCCTAGCGGGCGGGAGACCCAGTACTTC. Translating gives CASSDYPSGRETQYF.

J is TRBJ2-2 and V is TRBV28; 10 bases fit TRBD2. There are 13 residues in the CDR3. CDR1 is MDHEN, CDR2 SYDVKM, per germline. Trimming cost V 8 bases and J 7 bases; bases outside gene matches: 4. The CDR3 nucleotides are TGTGCCAGCTCAGCGGGGGGGCTCGGGGAGCTGTTTTTT. Protein: CASSAGGLGELFF.

The rearrangement links TRBV7-2 to TRBJ1-2, with no clear D. Germline V gene lookup returns CDR1 SGHTA and CDR2 FQGNSA. There are 13 residues in the CDR3. V lost 11 bases and J lost 8, with 21 bases in between. CDR3 amino acids: CALLSGRGLGYTF. CDR3 DNA: TGTGCCCTACTCTCGGGAAGAGGGTTAGGCTACACCTTC.

By share of the sample, this clone is medium-sized. The chain recombines TRBV27 with TRBJ1-1; D is undetermined. Germline assignment: CDR1 MNHEY and CDR2 SMNVEV (reference sequence). Trimming stripped 4 bases from V and 5 bases from J, with 11 bases between. The CDR3 loop spans 13 amino acids. In nucleotides, the CDR3 is TGTGCCAGCAGTTGGCGCCCGCAGACTGAAGCTTTCTTT. Protein: CASSWRPQTEAFF.

V is TRBV19 and J is TRBJ2-1, with D possibly matching TRBD1 (5 bases). V lost 4 bases and J 2 bases, leaving 12 bases between the germline ends. The CDR3 has 15 residues. Germline V gene lookup returns CDR1 LNHDA and CDR2 SQIVND (reference sequence). The CDR3 region is CASSTDRDAYNEQFF. CDR3 nucleotide sequence: TGTGCCAGTAGTACCGACAGAGATGCCTACAATGAGCAGTTCTTC.

The chain carries TRBV7-2 and TRBJ1-3; D uncertain. Germline CDR1 is SGHTA and CDR2 is FQGNSA. Trimming stripped 4 bases from V and 5 bases from J, with 6 bases between. This CDR3 spans 12 amino acids. The CDR3 loop reads CASSSERNTIYF. The CDR3 nucleotides read TGTGCCAGCAGCTCGGAGAGAAACACCATATATTTT.

The chain combines TRBV9 with TRBJ2-2, with TRBD1 matching over 7 bases. Trimming cost V 1 base and J 4 bases; bases outside gene matches: 7. CDR3 length equals 16 residues. Germline CDR1 is SGDLS and CDR2 is YYNGEE. Written as DNA, the CDR3 is TGTGCCAGCAGCGTACGGCCGGGACAGTCCACCGGGGAGCTGTTTTTT. Encoded protein: CASSVRPGQSTGELFF. Supplemented by reference TRBV9 and TRBJ2-2, the full variable domain reads DSGVTQTPKHLITATGQRVTLRCSPRSGDLSVYWYQQSLDQGLQFLIQYYNGEERAKGNILERFSAQQFPDLHSELNLSSLELGDSALYFCASSVRPGQSTGELFFGEGSRLTVL.